One sample yielded the 20 T cell receptor beta chains listed below, sequenced in a study of blood T cell repertoires in COVID-19. Generated by immunoSEQ multiplex PCR, the TCRdb table keeps only in-frame clones and is missing some. The sample gives 45,000 to 65,000 clones, 80% to 90% of which show up once; around 5.1% is in the top ten. Sequencing used peripheral blood. These receptors originate from a man aged 55 to 69 with active COVID-19.

In this sample, this clone turned up once. The chain carries TRBV7-9 and TRBJ1-2; tentative D call: TRBD1 (5 bases). Germline CDR1 is SEHNR and CDR2 is FQNEAQ (reference sequence). V was shortened by 11 bases and J by 8 bases, with 18 bases between the two germline ends. The CDR3 is made up of 12 amino acids. DNA for the CDR3: TGTGCCTCCGGGGGTTATTTCCGAGGCTACACCTTC. It codes for CASGGYFRGYTF.

The chain employs TRBV6-2 or TRBV6-3 and TRBJ2-3; D remains unclear. The CDR3 is made up of 13 amino acids. V was clipped by 2 bases and J by 7 bases, with 10 bases between them. From germline, CDR1 is MNHEY and CDR2 SVGEGT. The CDR3 DNA reads TGTGCCAGCAGTTACCTCCGGTCAAATACGCAGTATTTT. Encoded protein: CASSYLRSNTQYF.

CDR3 bases: TGTGCCAGCAGCTTAGTGTCCAGTTACAATGAGCAGTTCTTC. Its translation is CASSLVSSYNEQFF. The rearrangement joins TRBV7-8 to TRBJ2-1; D gene uncertain. The V gene's germline CDR1 is SGHVS and CDR2 FQNEAQ. V dropped 1 base and J dropped 4 bases, with 8 bases sitting between them. The CDR3 extends over 14 amino acids.

The V and J genes are TRBV6-5 and TRBJ1-5; possibly TRBD1 for D (5 bases). Germline V CDR1 and CDR2: MNHEY, SVGAGI. The CDR3 consists of 15 residues. V lost 6 bases, J lost 2 bases, and 14 bases lay in between. The chain's CDR3 is CASRETVIGNQPQHF. The CDR3 region has the DNA TGTGCCAGCAGGGAGACAGTTATTGGCAATCAGCCCCAGCATTTT.

This chain links TRBV6-5 with TRBJ1-6; TRBD1 is a possible D gene (5 bases). The CDR3 sequence is 14 residues long. Germline CDR1 and CDR2: MNHEY and SVGAGI. V shed 2 bases and J shed 5 bases, with 7 bases lying between them. This CDR3 reads CASSYQGNNSPLHF. The CDR3 region has the DNA TGTGCCAGCAGTTACCAGGGAAATAATTCACCCCTCCACTTT.

V gene TRBV15 combines with J gene TRBJ2-7; TRBD1 matches at 8 bases. CDR3 length equals 17 residues. V lost 0 bases, J lost 3 bases, and 10 bases stayed unmatched. From germline, CDR1 is LNHNV and CDR2 YYDKDF (reference sequence). The CDR3 region has the DNA TGTGCCACCAGCAGAGAGAAAACCCGACAGGGGATCTACGAGCAGTACTTC. It translates to CATSREKTRQGIYEQYF.

V gene TRBV5-1 combines with J gene TRBJ2-7, with 9 bases lining up with TRBD2. Germline-derived CDR1 and CDR2 are SGHRS and YFSETQ. The CDR3 covers 15 residues. Trimming took 1 base from V and 4 from J; bases not matched to a gene: 6. CDR3 sequence reads: CASSLLSSGRYEQYF. The CDR3 region has the DNA TGCGCCAGCAGCTTGTTGAGTAGCGGGAGATACGAGCAGTACTTC.

V and J are TRBV7-2 and TRBJ1-5; 8 nucleotides align to TRBD1. Per germline, CDR1 SGHTA and CDR2 FQGNSA. V dropped 5 bases and J dropped 4; count of bases not matched to a gene: 1. The CDR3 is 13 amino acids. CDR3 region: CASSTGGNQPQHF. The CDR3 DNA follows: TGTGCCAGCAGCACAGGGGGAAATCAGCCCCAGCATTTT.

The rearrangement uses TRBV28 and TRBJ1-2, with no clear D. The CDR3 runs 13 residues. Between the trimmed V and J ends, which lost 6 bases and 4 bases, there was a span of 12 bases. Looked up from germline, CDR1 is MDHEN and CDR2 is SYDVKM. CDR3 loop: CASSNTFPYGYTF. The CDR3 DNA sequence: TGTGCCAGCAGCAATACATTCCCCTATGGCTACACCTTC.

The chain links TRBV19 to TRBJ2-7; TRBD1 aligns across 9 bases. The V segment lost 9 bases and the J segment 5 bases; nucleotides outside the gene matches: 5. The CDR3 runs 12 residues. From germline, CDR1 is LNHDA and CDR2 SQIVND (reference sequence). The CDR3 nucleotides read TGTGCCAGCCGGGACAGGGTCCACGAGCAGTACTTC. Its protein product is CASRDRVHEQYF.

The chain links TRBV28 to TRBJ2-7; 7 nucleotides agree with TRBD1. Trimming removed 4 bases from V and 2 bases from J; junction bases left unmatched: 8. Germline loops: CDR1 MDHEN, CDR2 SYDVKM. The CDR3 contains 15 residues. CDR3 region: CASSSPRDSAYEQYF. As DNA, the CDR3 is TGTGCCAGCAGTTCGCCCCGGGACAGTGCCTACGAGCAGTACTTC.

The V gene is TRBV3-1 (or the pseudogene TRBV3-2), the J gene TRBJ1-2; 10 nucleotides line up with TRBD1. Germline CDR1 is LGHDT and CDR2 is YNNKEL (reference sequence). Trimming took 0 bases from V and 9 from J; bases not matched to a gene: 4. The CDR3 runs to 14 residues. The CDR3 here is CASSQEWTGGSYTF. CDR3 nucleotides: TGTGCCAGCAGCCAAGAGTGGACAGGGGGTAGCTACACCTTC.

This CDR3 is CAGGQGAYEQYF. CDR3 nucleotides: TGTGCCGGGGGACAGGGGGCGTACGAGCAGTACTTC. This rearrangement joins TRBV30 to TRBJ2-7, with 12 bases matching TRBD1. The ends lost 8 bases at V and 4 bases at J; junction bases unmatched: 3. CDR3 length: 12 residues. The V gene's germline CDR1 is GTSNPN and CDR2 SVGIG (reference sequence).

The gene calls are TRBV7-2 and TRBJ2-5; D gene ambiguous. Trimming left V 5 bases short and J 5 bases short, with 6 bases between. Germline CDR1 SGHTA, CDR2 FQGNSA. The CDR3 extends over 11 amino acids. The CDR3 region is CASSPLETQYF. The CDR3 DNA reads TGTGCCAGCAGCCCCTTGGAGACCCAGTACTTC.

The genes are TRBV11-2 and TRBJ2-1; 8 nucleotides match TRBD2. Germline CDR1 reads SGHAT; CDR2 reads FQNNGV. J lost 4 bases, V lost 5 bases, and 7 bases had no gene match. This CDR3 has 15 amino acids. The CDR3 coding sequence is TGTGCCAGCAGCCTATCGGGAGGGCCGTACAATGAGCAGTTCTTC. This gives the protein CASSLSGGPYNEQFF.

The V and J genes are TRBV12-5 and TRBJ2-1; 7 bases agree with TRBD1. The V gene end was trimmed by 8 bases and the J gene end by 6 bases; junction bases not matched to a gene: 10. CDR1 is LGHNT and CDR2 is FRNRAP in the germline V gene. The CDR3 length is 14 residues. The CDR3 here is CASRVGGQSNEQFF. CDR3 nucleotide sequence: TGTGCTAGTCGGGTAGGGGGCCAATCCAATGAGCAGTTCTTC.

This chain joins TRBV5-1 and TRBJ2-3, with D unresolved. Trimming left V 4 bases short and J 2 bases short, with 11 bases between. CDR1 and CDR2 from the germline V gene are SGHRS and YFSETQ. This CDR3 comprises 14 residues. Here the CDR3 DNA reads TGCGCCAGCAGCAAGACGGGTAACACAGATACGCAGTATTTT. Protein product: CASSKTGNTDTQYF. Variable domain in full (rest from reference TRBV5-1 and TRBJ2-3): KAGVTQTPRYLIKTRGQQVTLSCSPISGHRSVSWYQQTPGQGLQFLFEYFSETQRNKGNFPGRFSGRQFSNSRSEMNVSTLELGDSALYLCASSKTGNTDTQYFGPGTRLTVL.

CDR3 region: CASSAGPSSNQPQHF. CDR3 coding DNA: TGTGCCAGCAGCGCGGGACCGAGTAGCAATCAGCCCCAGCATTTT. The chain links TRBV11-2 to TRBJ1-5; maybe TRBD1 (5 bases). This CDR3 region has 15 residues. Trimming cost V 5 bases and J 0 bases, with 11 bases left between them. Germline CDR1 SGHAT, CDR2 FQNNGV.

The chain is built from TRBV5-5 and TRBJ1-1; a possible D gene is TRBD1 (6 bases). Germline V gives CDR1 SGHKS, CDR2 YYEKEE (reference sequence). V was trimmed by 0 bases and J by 8 bases, leaving 11 bases between them. The CDR3 extends over 13 amino acids. The CDR3 reads CASSLGTDNEAFF. CDR3 bases: TGTGCCAGCAGCTTGGGGACAGATAACGAAGCTTTCTTT. The full variable domain, rest sourced from reference TRBV5-5 and TRBJ1-1, is DAGVTQSPTHLIKTRGQQVTLRCSPISGHKSVSWYQQVLGQGPQFIFQYYEKEERGRGNFPDRFSARQFPNYSSELNVNALLLGDSALYLCASSLGTDNEAFFGQGTRLTVV.

This clone was detected once. DNA of the CDR3: TGTGCCAGCAGCACCGGGACAGGTTACTCTGGGGCCAACGTCCTGACTTTC. It codes for CASSTGTGYSGANVLTF. The chain joins TRBV9 to TRBJ2-6; 8 bases are shared with TRBD1. The CDR3 has 17 residues. Germline V lookup: CDR1 SGDLS, CDR2 YYNGEE. The V and J ends lost 4 bases and 0 bases, in that order; junction bases with no gene match: 6.